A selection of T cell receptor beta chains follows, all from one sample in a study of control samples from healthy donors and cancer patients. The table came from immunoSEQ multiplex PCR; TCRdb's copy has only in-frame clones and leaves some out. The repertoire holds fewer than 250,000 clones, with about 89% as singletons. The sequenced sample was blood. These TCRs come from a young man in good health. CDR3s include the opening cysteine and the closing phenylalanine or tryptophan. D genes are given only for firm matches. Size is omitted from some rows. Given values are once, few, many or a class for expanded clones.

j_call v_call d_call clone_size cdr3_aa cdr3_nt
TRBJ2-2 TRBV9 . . CASSVRFAGRRTGELFF TGTGCCAGCAGCGTAAGGTTTGCAGGGCGTCGGACCGGGGAGCTGTTTTTT
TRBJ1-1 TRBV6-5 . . CASSSGLHTEAFF TGTGCCAGCAGCTCCGGGTTGCACACTGAAGCTTTCTTT
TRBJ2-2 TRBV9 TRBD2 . CASSAGGITNTGELFF TGTGCCAGCAGCGCGGGAGGAATCACGAACACCGGGGAGCTGTTTTTT
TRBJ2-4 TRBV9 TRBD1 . CASSVDGTGGGVRHQNIQYF TGTGCCAGCAGCGTAGATGGGACAGGGGGCGGGGTTCGTCATCAGAACATTCAGTACTTC
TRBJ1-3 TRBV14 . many CASSLQGNTIYF TGTGCCAGCAGCCTTCAAGGAAACACCATATATTTT
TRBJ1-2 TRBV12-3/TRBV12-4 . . CASSLVRGYGYTF TGTGCCAGCAGTTTAGTCCGGGGCTATGGCTACACCTTC
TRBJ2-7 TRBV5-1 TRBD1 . CASSPQGWLGSYEQYF TGCGCCAGCAGCCCACAGGGGTGGTTAGGGTCCTACGAGCAGTACTTC
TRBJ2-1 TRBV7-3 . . CASSSGQGLGQFF TGTGCCAGCAGCTCGGGGCAGGGGTTGGGGCAGTTCTTC
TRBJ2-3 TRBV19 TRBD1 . CASSIEGFPGQGVPDTQYF TGTGCCAGTAGTATAGAAGGATTTCCGGGGCAGGGGGTCCCAGATACGCAGTATTTT
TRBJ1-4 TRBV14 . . CASSQVRGSNEKLFF TGTGCCAGCAGCCAAGTCAGGGGTTCTAATGAAAAACTGTTTTTT
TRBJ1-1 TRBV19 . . CASTPRDRPNTEAFF TGTGCCAGTACCCCTCGTGACAGACCGAACACTGAAGCTTTCTTT
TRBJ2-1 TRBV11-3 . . CASSRGASVRNEQFF TGTGCCAGCAGCCGTGGGGCTAGCGTCCGGAATGAGCAGTTCTTC
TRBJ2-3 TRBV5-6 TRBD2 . CASSFEASGGLTDTQYF TGTGCCAGCAGCTTTGAGGCTAGCGGGGGGTTGACAGATACGCAGTATTTT
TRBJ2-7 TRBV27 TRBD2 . CASSFGWTSGSYEQYF TGTGCCAGCAGTTTCGGTTGGACTAGCGGCTCCTACGAGCAGTACTTC
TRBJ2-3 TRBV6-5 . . CASSGASTDTQYF TGTGCCAGCAGCGGGGCTAGCACAGATACGCAGTATTTT
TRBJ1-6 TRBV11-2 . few CASSLMDTSNSPLHF TGTGCCAGCAGCTTAATGGACACAAGTAATTCACCCCTCCACTTT